Listed here is a single TCR beta chain. Its cognate antigen is unknown. From cryopreserved PBMCs came around 2 micrograms of genomic DNA used for TCR beta libraries. The V gene's germline CDR1 is LNHDA and CDR2 SQIVND (reference sequence). The V and J ends lost 5 bases and 4 bases, in that order; junction bases with no gene match: 10. The CDR3 is 15 amino acids. The sample originates from a study of cytotoxic CD8 clonotypes in ibrutinib-treated CLL. Background on the study: There were 11 relapsed/refractory patients and about 15 treatment-naive patients, and approximately 17 were IGHV unmutated. Median treatment time before response sampling was about 12 months, range 6 to 36.

Profiling relied on immunoSEQ multiplex PCR, and the TCRdb table lists in-frame clones only, not all of them. The repertoire holds approximately 74,000 clones, with 80% as singletons. Overall study results and limits: Clonality rose at ibrutinib response and fell back toward baseline at progression.

The genes are TRBV19 and TRBJ1-1; 7 bases match TRBD1. Specimen: PBMCs, collected at disease progression, from a patient treated with ibrutinib. The clonotype was recovered from a human donor with chronic lymphocytic leukemia. CDR3 in DNA: TGTGCCAGTAGTTTATGGTACAGGGGTGGCACTGAAGCTTTCTTT. This codes for CASSLWYRGGTEAFF.